The 18 T cell receptor beta chains given below trace back to one sample, sequenced in a study of blood T cell repertoires in COVID-19. The data were produced by immunoSEQ multiplex PCR, yet TCRdb's version contains in-frame clones alone and is incomplete. Here the sample spans about 410,000 clones, 89% being singletons. Material: peripheral blood. The receptors come from a woman aged 40 to 50 with COVID-19, enrolled during active disease.

This sequence joins TRBV14 and TRBJ2-7, with 8 bases that match TRBD2. Germline values: CDR1 SGHDN, CDR2 FVKESK. The CDR3 runs 15 residues. V was pared by 0 bases and J by 1 base, with 2 bases of the junction left unmatched. The CDR3: CASSQDRGGSYEQYF. CDR3 nucleotide sequence: TGTGCCAGCAGCCAAGATCGCGGGGGGTCCTACGAGCAGTACTTC.

This clone was seen just once. The J gene is TRBJ2-3, the V gene TRBV6-2 or TRBV6-3, with 11 positions matching TRBD1. The V gene's germline CDR1 is MNHEY and CDR2 SVGEGT. This CDR3 has 16 amino acids. J gave up 4 bases and V 2 bases, and 5 bases lay outside the gene matches. Written as DNA, the CDR3 is TGTGCCAGCAGTTACGCCGGGACAGGGGGTCCAGATACGCAGTATTTT. Translated, it gives CASSYAGTGGPDTQYF.

CDR3: CASSFLSGQGRETQYF. CDR3 in DNA: TGTGCCAGCAGTTTCCTGTCCGGACAGGGGAGAGAGACCCAGTACTTC. The chain links TRBV28 to TRBJ2-5; 9 bases are shared with TRBD1. CDR3 length equals 16 residues. Looked up from germline, CDR1 is MDHEN and CDR2 is SYDVKM. With V trimmed by 3 bases and J by 4 bases, 9 bases remained unmatched.

The V call is TRBV4-1, the J call TRBJ1-1; the D is unclear. Trimming took off 3 bases at V and 1 base at J, with 15 bases between the two ends. This CDR3 has 16 amino acids. Germline CDR1 and CDR2: MGHRA and YSYEKL. The chain's CDR3 is CASSQPRREGNTEAFF. Here the CDR3 DNA reads TGCGCCAGCAGCCAGCCCCGGAGGGAGGGGAACACTGAAGCTTTCTTT.

This CDR3 is CASSQDITVTYEQYF. The DNA of the CDR3 is TGCGCCAGCAGCCAAGATATAACAGTCACCTACGAGCAGTACTTC. The chain has TRBV4-1 and TRBJ2-7; the D is unclear. Germline values: CDR1 MGHRA, CDR2 YSYEKL. Deletions cut 0 bases from V and 2 bases from J, with 11 bases between. This CDR3 is 15 amino acids long.

This chain links TRBV3-1 (or the pseudogene TRBV3-2) with TRBJ1-2; 7 nucleotides match TRBD1. Germline CDR1 LGHDT, CDR2 YNNKEL (reference sequence). This CDR3 contains 13 residues. V was pared by 4 bases and J by 4 bases, with 3 bases of the junction left unmatched. The CDR3 protein is CASSPGTAYGYTF. CDR3 nucleotides: TGTGCCAGCAGCCCCGGGACAGCCTATGGCTACACCTTC.

The chain combines TRBV3-1 (or the pseudogene TRBV3-2) with TRBJ1-2; 12 nucleotides match TRBD1. The CDR3 extends over 16 amino acids. The germline gives CDR1 LGHDT, CDR2 YNNKEL (reference sequence). The trim removed 6 bases at V and 7 bases at J, leaving 12 bases unmatched. The CDR3 DNA reads TGTGCCAGCAGGGGGGACAGGGGGCGTTCAAATTGTGGCTACACCTTC. Translation gives CASRGDRGRSNCGYTF.

CDR3 in DNA: TGCGCCAGCCTCACTAGGGTCCAAGAGACCCAGTACTTC. Translation: CASLTRVQETQYF. The rearrangement joins TRBV10-2 to TRBJ2-5, with D possibly TRBD2 on 5 matching bases. Per the germline V gene, CDR1 is WSHSY and CDR2 is SAAADI. The CDR3 sequence is 13 residues long. V was cut by 8 bases and J by 1 base, with 11 bases left in between.

J is TRBJ1-2 and V is TRBV3-1 (or the pseudogene TRBV3-2); 11 nucleotides agree with TRBD1. After removal of 0 bases from V and 2 bases from J, the junction contained 5 bases not matched to a gene. This CDR3 region has 17 residues. Germline CDR1 reads LGHDT; CDR2 reads YNNKEL (reference sequence). CDR3 protein: CASSQEVGQGGNYGYTF. DNA of the CDR3: TGTGCCAGCAGCCAAGAAGTGGGACAGGGGGGGAACTATGGCTACACCTTC.

This clone has just a few counts. The rearrangement joins TRBV27 to TRBJ1-2; 8 bases are shared with TRBD1. The trim removed 4 bases at V and 7 bases at J, leaving 17 bases unmatched. The CDR3 contains 17 residues. Germline assignment: CDR1 MNHEY and CDR2 SMNVEV (reference sequence). The CDR3 sequence: CASSSKDRVLSIGGYTF. The CDR3 DNA reads as TGTGCCAGCAGTTCAAAGGACAGGGTCCTGAGTATTGGTGGCTACACCTTC.

J is TRBJ1-4 and V is TRBV5-6; 9 nucleotides match TRBD1. With 2 bases clipped from V and 7 bases from J, the junction kept 3 bases outside the gene matches. This CDR3 comprises 14 residues. The germline V gene encodes CDR1 SGHDT and CDR2 YYEEEE. The DNA for the CDR3 is TGTGCCAGCAGCTTCGGGACAGGGCTTGAAAAACTGTTTTTT. It is translated as CASSFGTGLEKLFF.

Comment on this clone: This CDR3 is also generated by other DNA sequences in the sample. The V and J genes are TRBV6-2 or TRBV6-3 and TRBJ1-2, with D hard to call. The CDR3 runs 12 residues. The germline V gene has CDR1 MNHEY and CDR2 SVGEGT. V lost 5 bases and J lost 7, with 11 bases in between. As DNA, the CDR3 is TGTGCCAGCAGTCCCCGCGAGGGTGGCTACACCTTC. This translates into CASSPREGGYTF.

This chain connects TRBV2 to TRBJ2-5; D possibly corresponds to TRBD2 (6 bases). Trimming removed 5 bases at V and 7 bases at J, with 23 bases between. The CDR3 runs to 16 residues. In germline, CDR1 is SNHLY, CDR2 FYNNEI. CDR3: CASSPESGSMGGTQYF. CDR3 nucleotide sequence: TGTGCCAGCAGTCCGGAATCCGGGTCAATGGGGGGGACCCAGTACTTC. Filled out from reference TRBV2 and TRBJ2-5, the complete variable domain reads EPEVTQTPSHQVTQMGQEVILRCVPISNHLYFYWYRQILGQKVEFLVSFYNNEISEKSEIFDDQFSVERPDGSNFTLKIRSTKLEDSAMYFCASSPESGSMGGTQYFGPGTRLLVL.

This chain links TRBV5-4 with TRBJ1-2; D not certain. CDR1 is SGHNT, CDR2 YYREEE, per germline (reference sequence). Trimming took off 3 bases at V and 0 bases at J, with 6 bases between the two ends. CDR3 length: 13 amino acids. Here the CDR3 DNA reads TGTGCCAGCAGCTCTGGCCCTAACTATGGCTACACCTTC. Translated, it gives CASSSGPNYGYTF.

The J gene is TRBJ2-3, the V gene TRBV7-3, with D possibly matching TRBD2 (5 bases). Germline V gene sequence: CDR1 SGHTA, CDR2 FQGTGA. The CDR3 is 14 amino acids. V was shortened by 1 base and J by 0 bases, with 5 bases between the two germline ends. CDR3 bases: TGTGCCAGCAGCTTAAAGCGGAGCACAGATACGCAGTATTTT. It encodes CASSLKRSTDTQYF.

J is TRBJ1-2 and V is TRBV9, with unresolved D. V lost 0 bases to trimming and J lost 8 bases, with 11 bases between them. The germline V gene encodes CDR1 SGDLS and CDR2 YYNGEE. The CDR3 loop spans 13 amino acids. The CDR3 sequence is CASSVAPGRGYTF. The CDR3 DNA sequence: TGTGCCAGCAGCGTAGCGCCAGGTCGAGGCTACACCTTC.

The chain carries TRBV11-3 and TRBJ2-7; 8 positions match TRBD2. Trimming at V came to 5 bases and at J to 6 bases, leaving 9 bases not matched to a gene. The CDR3 has 14 residues. Germline V gives CDR1 SGHNT, CDR2 YENEEA. CDR3 coding DNA: TGTGCCAGCAGCAAGTCGGGGGGGGCCTCCGAGCAGTACTTC. Residues: CASSKSGGASEQYF.

The chain recombines TRBV4-1 with TRBJ1-4; D possibly corresponds to TRBD1 (6 bases). The CDR3 loop spans 15 amino acids. The V gene's germline CDR1 is MGHRA and CDR2 YSYEKL. V lost 4 bases, J lost 2 bases, and 11 bases lay in between. The CDR3 sequence is CASSLTGSTNEKLFF. In nucleotides, the CDR3 is TGCGCCAGCAGCCTAACAGGGAGCACTAATGAAAAACTGTTTTTT.